These T cell receptor beta chains were read from a single sample in a study of technical replicates of blood from a handful of donors. This table comes from immunoSEQ multiplex PCR, and its TCRdb copy is limited to in-frame clones, with some not included. The top ten clones hold 0.2% to 0.25% of a sample with more than 70,000 clones, 93% of them seen once. The sample taken for sequencing was T cells isolated from PBMCs. The receptors come from a human donor in good health. Each CDR3 is given without its conserved first and last residue. Each record gives: V gene, D gene, J gene, CDR3 protein. The D gene is left open where the match is weak.

V: TRBV21-1; D: NA; J: TRBJ2-7; CDR3: ASSKRGGPSSYEQY
V: TRBV28; D: NA; J: TRBJ1-1; CDR3: ASRLETEAF
V: TRBV2; D: TRBD1; J: TRBJ2-2; CDR3: ASSETGTVAGELF
V: TRBV7-6; D: TRBD2; J: TRBJ2-1; CDR3: ASSLALAGGPGNEQF
V: TRBV4-1; D: NA; J: TRBJ2-7; CDR3: ASSQVSESYEQY
V: TRBV4-1; D: TRBD2; J: TRBJ2-7; CDR3: ASSLLGGLYEQY
V: TRBV7-9; D: TRBD2; J: TRBJ2-1; CDR3: ASSLPSGAYNEQF
V: TRBV5-6; D: NA; J: TRBJ2-3; CDR3: ASSPPSGGIPDTQY
V: TRBV11-2; D: TRBD2; J: TRBJ2-1; CDR3: ASSSSGIAGNEQF
V: TRBV4-1; D: NA; J: TRBJ1-6; CDR3: ASSQGRTFSPLH
V: TRBV6-4; D: NA; J: TRBJ1-4; CDR3: ASRTNPNDEDEKLF
V: TRBV7-2; D: NA; J: TRBJ2-3; CDR3: ASSFSGTDTQY
V: TRBV6-5; D: NA; J: TRBJ2-7; CDR3: ASSYGAPDYEQY
V: TRBV2; D: TRBD2; J: TRBJ2-7; CDR3: ASSEGSGRAYEQY
V: TRBV2; D: TRBD1; J: TRBJ2-7; CDR3: ASSELGQGYEQY
V: TRBV5-1; D: NA; J: TRBJ2-3; CDR3: ASSPDFTDTQY
V: TRBV5-1; D: TRBD1; J: TRBJ2-5; CDR3: ASSLYRGRGETQY
V: TRBV5-1; D: TRBD2; J: TRBJ2-1; CDR3: ASSLSGGDNEQF
V: TRBV11-3; D: TRBD1; J: TRBJ1-4; CDR3: ASSSRQGHGEKLF
V: TRBV14; D: NA; J: TRBJ1-1; CDR3: ASSPVWTAKTEAF
V: TRBV14; D: TRBD1; J: TRBJ1-2; CDR3: ASTLRRDRRIYGYT
V: TRBV4-1; D: TRBD1; J: TRBJ1-4; CDR3: ASSQDPLTGGGNEKLF
V: TRBV6-1; D: NA; J: TRBJ1-5; CDR3: ASSEPGMDLSNQPQH
V: TRBV4-2; D: TRBD2; J: TRBJ2-1; CDR3: ASSHVAGDTYNEQF
V: TRBV9; D: TRBD1; J: TRBJ1-4; CDR3: ASSLRPGQGGEKLF
V: TRBV13; D: TRBD2; J: TRBJ2-3; CDR3: ASSPPRLAEDTQY
V: TRBV5-1; D: TRBD1; J: TRBJ2-7; CDR3: ASSLEGQGPGEQY
V: TRBV10-1; D: TRBD1; J: TRBJ1-1; CDR3: ASSEWGQGRGEAF
V: TRBV6-1; D: TRBD1; J: TRBJ1-1; CDR3: ASSPERGQGTEAF